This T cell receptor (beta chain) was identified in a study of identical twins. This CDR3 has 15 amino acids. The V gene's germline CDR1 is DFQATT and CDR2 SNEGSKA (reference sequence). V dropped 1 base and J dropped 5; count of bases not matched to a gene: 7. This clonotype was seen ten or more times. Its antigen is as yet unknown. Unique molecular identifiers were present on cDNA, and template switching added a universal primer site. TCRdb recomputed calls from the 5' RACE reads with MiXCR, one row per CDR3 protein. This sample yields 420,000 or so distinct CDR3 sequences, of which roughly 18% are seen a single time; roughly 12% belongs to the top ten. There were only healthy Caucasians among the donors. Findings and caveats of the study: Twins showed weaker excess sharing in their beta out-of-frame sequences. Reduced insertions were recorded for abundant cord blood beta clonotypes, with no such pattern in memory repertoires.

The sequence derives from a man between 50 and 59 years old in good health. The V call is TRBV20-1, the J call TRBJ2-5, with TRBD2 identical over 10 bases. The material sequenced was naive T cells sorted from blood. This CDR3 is CSARASGSFGETQYF. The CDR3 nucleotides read TGCAGTGCTAGAGCTAGCGGGAGTTTCGGGGAGACCCAGTACTTC.